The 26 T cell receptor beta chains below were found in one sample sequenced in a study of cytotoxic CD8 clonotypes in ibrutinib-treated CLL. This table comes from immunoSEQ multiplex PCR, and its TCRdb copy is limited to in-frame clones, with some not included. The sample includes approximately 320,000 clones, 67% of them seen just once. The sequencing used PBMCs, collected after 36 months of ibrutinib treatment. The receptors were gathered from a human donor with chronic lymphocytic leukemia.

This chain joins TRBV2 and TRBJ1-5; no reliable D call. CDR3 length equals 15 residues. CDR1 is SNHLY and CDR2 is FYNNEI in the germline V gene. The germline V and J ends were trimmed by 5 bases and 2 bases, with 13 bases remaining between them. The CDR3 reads CASSPSGDGNQPQHF. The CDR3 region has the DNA TGTGCCAGCAGTCCATCCGGGGATGGCAATCAGCCCCAGCATTTT.

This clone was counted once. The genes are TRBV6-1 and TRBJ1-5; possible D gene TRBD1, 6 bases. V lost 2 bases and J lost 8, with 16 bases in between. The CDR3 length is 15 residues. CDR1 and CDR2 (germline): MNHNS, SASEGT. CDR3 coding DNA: TGTGCCAGCAGTGAAAGGAGGGGGGCCGATAAGCCCCAGCATTTT. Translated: CASSERRGADKPQHF.

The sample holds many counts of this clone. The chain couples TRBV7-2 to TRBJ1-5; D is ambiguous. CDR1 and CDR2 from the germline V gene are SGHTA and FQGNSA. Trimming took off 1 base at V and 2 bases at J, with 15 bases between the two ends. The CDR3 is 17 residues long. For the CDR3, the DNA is TGTGCCAGCAGCTTAGGCGTTAGCAGCCTGGGCAATCAGCCCCAGCATTTT. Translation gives CASSLGVSSLGNQPQHF.

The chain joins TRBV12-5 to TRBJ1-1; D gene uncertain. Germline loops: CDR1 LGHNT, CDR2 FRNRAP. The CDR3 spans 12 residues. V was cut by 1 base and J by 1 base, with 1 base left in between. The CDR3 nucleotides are TGTGCTAGTGGTTTGGGGAACACTGAAGCTTTCTTT. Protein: CASGLGNTEAFF.

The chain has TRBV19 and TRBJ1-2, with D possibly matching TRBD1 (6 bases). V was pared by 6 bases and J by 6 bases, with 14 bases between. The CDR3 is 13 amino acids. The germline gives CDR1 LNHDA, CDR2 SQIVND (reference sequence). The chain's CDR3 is CASREGGKDGYTF. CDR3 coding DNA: TGTGCCAGTAGAGAAGGGGGGAAGGATGGCTACACCTTC.

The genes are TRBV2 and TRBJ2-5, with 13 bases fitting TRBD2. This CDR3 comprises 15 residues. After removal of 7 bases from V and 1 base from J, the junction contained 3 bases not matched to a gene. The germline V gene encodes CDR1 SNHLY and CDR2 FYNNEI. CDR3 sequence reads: CASTWTSGGQETQYF. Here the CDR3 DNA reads TGTGCCAGCACGTGGACTAGCGGGGGCCAAGAGACCCAGTACTTC.

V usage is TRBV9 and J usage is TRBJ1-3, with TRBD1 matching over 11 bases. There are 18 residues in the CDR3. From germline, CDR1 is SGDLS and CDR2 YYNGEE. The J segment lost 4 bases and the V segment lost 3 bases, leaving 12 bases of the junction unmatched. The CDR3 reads CASSERSGQGARGNTIYF. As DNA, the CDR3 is TGTGCCAGCAGCGAGCGATCTGGACAGGGGGCGCGGGGAAACACCATATATTTT.

As DNA, the CDR3 is TGTGCCAGCAGCTTGGAAGGATCCCACTCCTACGAGCAGTACTTC. Translated: CASSLEGSHSYEQYF. This chain connects TRBV5-5 to TRBJ2-7; D remains ambiguous. CDR1 is SGHKS and CDR2 is YYEKEE in the germline V gene (reference sequence). Trimming shortened V by 0 bases and J by 0 bases, and 10 bases separated the two germline ends. The CDR3 has 15 amino acids.

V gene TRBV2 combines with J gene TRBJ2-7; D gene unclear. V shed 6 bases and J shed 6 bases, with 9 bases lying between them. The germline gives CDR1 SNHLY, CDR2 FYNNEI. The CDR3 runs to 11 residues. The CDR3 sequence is CASRTGGEQYF. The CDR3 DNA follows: TGTGCCAGCAGGACCGGTGGCGAGCAGTACTTC.

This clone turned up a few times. The CDR3 loop reads CASSPGPTGEKLFF. The CDR3 nucleotides read TGTGCCAGCAGCCCGGGACCCACCGGTGAAAAACTGTTTTTT. The genes are TRBV7-6 and TRBJ1-4; possible D gene TRBD1, 5 bases. This CDR3 has 14 residues. Between the trimmed V and J ends, which lost 5 bases and 7 bases, there was a span of 14 bases. Germline V lookup: CDR1 SGHVS, CDR2 FNYEAQ.

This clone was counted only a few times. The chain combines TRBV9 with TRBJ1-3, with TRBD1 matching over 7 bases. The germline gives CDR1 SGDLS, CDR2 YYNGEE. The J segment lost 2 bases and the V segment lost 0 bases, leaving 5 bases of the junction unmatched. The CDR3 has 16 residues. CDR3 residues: CASSVVDRTPGNTIYF. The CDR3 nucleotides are TGTGCCAGCAGCGTAGTGGACAGGACCCCTGGAAACACCATATATTTT.

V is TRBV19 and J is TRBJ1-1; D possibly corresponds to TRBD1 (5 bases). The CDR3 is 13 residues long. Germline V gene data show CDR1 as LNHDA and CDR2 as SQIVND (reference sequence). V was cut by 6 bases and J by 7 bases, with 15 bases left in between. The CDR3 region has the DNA TGTGCCAGTAGAACCTCCGGGGCCCGTGAAGCTTTCTTT. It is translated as CASRTSGAREAFF.

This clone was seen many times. CDR3 sequence: CASSFGQGYEQYF. The CDR3 DNA is TGTGCCAGCAGCTTTGGACAGGGCTACGAGCAGTACTTC. This chain joins TRBV7-9 and TRBJ2-7, with TRBD1 matching 8 bases. CDR1 and CDR2 from the germline V gene are SEHNR and FQNEAQ (reference sequence). The J segment lost 3 bases and the V segment lost 3 bases, leaving 1 base of the junction unmatched. This CDR3 contains 13 residues.

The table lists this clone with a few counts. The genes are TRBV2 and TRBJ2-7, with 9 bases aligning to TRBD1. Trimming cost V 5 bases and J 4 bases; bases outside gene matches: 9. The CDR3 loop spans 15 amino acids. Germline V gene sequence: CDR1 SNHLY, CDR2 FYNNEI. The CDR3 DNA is TGTGCCAGCAGTAGAACCGGGACAGGGCCATACGAGCAGTACTTC. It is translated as CASSRTGTGPYEQYF. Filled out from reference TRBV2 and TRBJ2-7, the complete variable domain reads EPEVTQTPSHQVTQMGQEVILRCVPISNHLYFYWYRQILGQKVEFLVSFYNNEISEKSEIFDDQFSVERPDGSNFTLKIRSTKLEDSAMYFCASSRTGTGPYEQYFGPGTRLTVT.

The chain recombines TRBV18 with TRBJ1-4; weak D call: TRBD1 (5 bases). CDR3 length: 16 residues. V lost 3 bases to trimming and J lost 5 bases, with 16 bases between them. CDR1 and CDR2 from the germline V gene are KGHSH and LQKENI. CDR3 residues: CASSPTRQGGNEKLFF. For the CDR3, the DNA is TGTGCCAGCTCACCCACCCGGCAGGGAGGGAATGAAAAACTGTTTTTT.

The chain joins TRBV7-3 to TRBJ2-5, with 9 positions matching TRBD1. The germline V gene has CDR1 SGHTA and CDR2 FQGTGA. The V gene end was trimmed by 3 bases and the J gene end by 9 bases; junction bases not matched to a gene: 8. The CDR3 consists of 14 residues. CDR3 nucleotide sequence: TGTGCCAGCAGCTTTAGGACAGGGGAAGGGCCCCAGTACTTC. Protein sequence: CASSFRTGEGPQYF. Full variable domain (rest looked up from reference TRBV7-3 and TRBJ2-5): GAGVSQTPSNKVTEKGKYVELRCDPISGHTALYWYRQSLGQGPEFLIYFQGTGAADDSGLPNDRFFAVRPEGSVSTLKIQRTERGDSAVYLCASSFRTGEGPQYFGPGTRLLVL.

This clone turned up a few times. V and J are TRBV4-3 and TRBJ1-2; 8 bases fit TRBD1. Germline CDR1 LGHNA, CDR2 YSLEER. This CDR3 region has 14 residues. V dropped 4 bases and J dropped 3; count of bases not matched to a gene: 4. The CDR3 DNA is TGCGCCAGCAGCCCCGGACAGGGAGACTATGGCTACACCTTC. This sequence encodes CASSPGQGDYGYTF.

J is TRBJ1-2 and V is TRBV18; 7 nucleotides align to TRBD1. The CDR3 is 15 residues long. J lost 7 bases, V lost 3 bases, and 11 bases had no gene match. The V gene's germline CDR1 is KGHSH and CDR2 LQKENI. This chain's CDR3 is CASSPGTVGGRGYTF. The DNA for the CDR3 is TGTGCCAGCTCACCGGGGACAGTAGGGGGTCGTGGCTACACCTTC.

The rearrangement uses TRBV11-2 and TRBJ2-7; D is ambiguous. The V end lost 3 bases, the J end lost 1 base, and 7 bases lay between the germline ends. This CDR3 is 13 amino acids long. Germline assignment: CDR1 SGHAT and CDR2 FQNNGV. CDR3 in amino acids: CASSFVPSYEQYF. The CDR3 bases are TGTGCCAGCAGCTTTGTTCCGTCCTACGAGCAGTACTTC.

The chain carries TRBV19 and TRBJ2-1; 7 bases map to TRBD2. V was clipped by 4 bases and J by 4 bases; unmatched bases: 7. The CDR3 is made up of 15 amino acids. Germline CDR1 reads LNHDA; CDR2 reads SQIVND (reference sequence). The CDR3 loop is CASSSPGLSYNEQFF. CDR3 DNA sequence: TGTGCCAGTAGTAGTCCGGGACTATCTTACAATGAGCAGTTCTTC.

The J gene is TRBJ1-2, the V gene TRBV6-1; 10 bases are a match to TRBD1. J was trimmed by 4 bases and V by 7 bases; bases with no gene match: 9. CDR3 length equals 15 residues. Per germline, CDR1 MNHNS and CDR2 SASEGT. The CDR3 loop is CASNRETGGGYGYTF. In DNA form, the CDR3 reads TGTGCCAGCAACCGAGAGACAGGGGGCGGCTATGGCTACACCTTC.

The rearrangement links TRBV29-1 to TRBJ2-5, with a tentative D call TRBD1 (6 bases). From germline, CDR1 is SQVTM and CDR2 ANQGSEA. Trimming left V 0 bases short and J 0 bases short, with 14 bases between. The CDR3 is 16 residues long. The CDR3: CSVEEWDTPYQETQYF. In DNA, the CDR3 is TGCAGCGTTGAAGAATGGGACACACCGTACCAAGAGACCCAGTACTTC.

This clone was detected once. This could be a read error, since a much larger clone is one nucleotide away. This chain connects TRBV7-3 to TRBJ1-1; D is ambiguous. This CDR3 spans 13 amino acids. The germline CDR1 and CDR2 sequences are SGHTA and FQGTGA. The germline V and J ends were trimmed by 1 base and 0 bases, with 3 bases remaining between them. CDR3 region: CASSLMVNTEAFF. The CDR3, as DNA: TGTGCCAGCAGCTTAATGGTGAACACTGAAGCTTTCTTT. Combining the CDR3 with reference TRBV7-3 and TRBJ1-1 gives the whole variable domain GAGVSQTPSNKVTEKGKYVELRCDPISGHTALYWYRQSLGQGPEFLIYFQGTGAADDSGLPNDRFFAVRPEGSVSTLKIQRTERGDSAVYLCASSLMVNTEAFFGQGTRLTVV.

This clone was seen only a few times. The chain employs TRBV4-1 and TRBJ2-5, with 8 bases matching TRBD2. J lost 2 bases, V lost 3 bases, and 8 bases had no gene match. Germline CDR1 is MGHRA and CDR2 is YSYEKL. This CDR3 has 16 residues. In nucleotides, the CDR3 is TGCGCCAGCAGCCAGGCTAGCGGGTACCCGCAAGAGACCCAGTACTTC. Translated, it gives CASSQASGYPQETQYF.

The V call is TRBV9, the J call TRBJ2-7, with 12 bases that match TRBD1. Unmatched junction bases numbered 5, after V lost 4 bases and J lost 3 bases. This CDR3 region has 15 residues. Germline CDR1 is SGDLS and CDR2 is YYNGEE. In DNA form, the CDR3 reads TGTGCCAGCAGCTCGGGGACAGGGGGCGTCTACGAGCAGTACTTC. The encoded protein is CASSSGTGGVYEQYF.

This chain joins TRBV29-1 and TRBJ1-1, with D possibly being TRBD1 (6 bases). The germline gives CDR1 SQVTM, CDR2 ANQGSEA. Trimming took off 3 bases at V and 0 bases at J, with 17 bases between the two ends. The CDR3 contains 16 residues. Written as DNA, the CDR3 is TGCAGCGTTGATCCCACAGGGAAAGCGGTGAACACTGAAGCTTTCTTT. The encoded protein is CSVDPTGKAVNTEAFF.